The 23 T cell receptor beta chains reported below all come from one sample, sequenced in a study of T cell clusters in autoimmune cytopenias. Some 38,000 genome equivalents of blood DNA were amplified for TRB. TRB rearrangements were amplified by touch-down multiplex PCR with mixed TRB-A/B primers. Following a re-call of the multiplex PCR reads, TCRdb has one entry per CDR3 protein and lacks DNA. With 7,700 or so distinct CDR3 sequences in the sample, the ten largest clones hold 5% to 5.5%. Specimen: peripheral blood. All receptors derive from a human donor with an autoimmune cytopenia or autoimmune hepatitis (not recorded which).

According to its frequency, this clonotype is medium-sized. This chain uses TRBV30 with TRBJ1-2; no DNA is available, so the TRBD1 call from TCRdb remains unchecked. CDR1 is GTSNPN and CDR2 is SVGIG in the germline V gene (reference sequence). The CDR3 sequence is 13 residues long. The CDR3 reads CAWSGTGGSGYTF. The full variable domain, with the rest looked up from reference TRBV30 and TRBJ1-2, is SQTIHQWPATLVQPVGSPLSLECTVEGTSNPNLYWYRQAAGRGLQLLFYSVGIGQISSEVPQNLSASRPQDRQFILSSKKLLLSDSGFYLCAWSGTGGSGYTFGSGTRLTVV.

This clonotype is deemed medium-sized by its frequency. This chain joins TRBV10-3 and TRBJ1-2; TCRdb calls TRBD1, which cannot be checked without DNA. Looked up from germline, CDR1 is ENHRY and CDR2 is SYGVKD. The CDR3 length is 14 residues. CDR3 amino acids: CAISDRQGDYGYTF.

This chain joins TRBV29-1 and TRBJ2-5; TCRdb names TRBD2, which stays unverified in the absence of DNA. Germline CDR1 reads SQVTM; CDR2 reads ANQGSEA. This CDR3 is built from 13 residues. The CDR3: CSVSPSGEETQYF.

In terms of frequency, this clonotype is medium-sized. V usage is TRBV30 and J usage is TRBJ2-5; TCRdb returns TRBD1, unconfirmable since there is no DNA. The CDR3 contains 15 residues. Looked up from germline, CDR1 is GTSNPN and CDR2 is SVGIG (reference sequence). CDR3 sequence: CAWTSPGQGQETQYF.

This chain connects TRBV18 to TRBJ1-2; checking the TCRdb D call of TRBD1 is not possible without DNA. This CDR3 comprises 14 residues. Germline lookup yields CDR1 KGHSH and CDR2 LQKENI. CDR3 residues: CASSRDRDFGGYTF.

Its frequency marks this clonotype as medium-sized. V gene TRBV6-1 combines with J gene TRBJ2-7. The CDR3 covers 15 residues. CDR1 MNHNS and CDR2 SASEGT come from the germline V gene. CDR3 amino acids: CASRAGQGLRYEQYF.

The V call is TRBV5-6, the J call TRBJ2-1; the D call of TRBD1 rests on TCRdb alone, since no DNA is present to check it. Per the germline V gene, CDR1 is SGHDT and CDR2 is YYEEEE. This CDR3 comprises 13 residues. The CDR3 sequence: CASLKGAVSEQFF.

This clonotype is deemed medium-sized by its frequency. The CDR3 region is CASSPQGNNQPQHF. The chain couples TRBV18 to TRBJ1-5. This CDR3 is built from 14 residues. Germline V lookup: CDR1 KGHSH, CDR2 LQKENI.

This clonotype is deemed medium-sized by its frequency. The V and J genes are TRBV12-3 or TRBV12-4 and TRBJ2-7. The CDR3 length is 14 residues. CDR3 sequence: CASSLERSSYEQYF.

V is TRBV7-9 and J is TRBJ2-7. The V gene's germline CDR1 is SEHNR and CDR2 FQNEAQ (reference sequence). The CDR3 has 13 residues. The chain's CDR3 is CASSLGGRYEQYF.

Frequency places this clonotype as medium-sized. CDR3 region: CATSIRGGGYTF. The V call is TRBV15, the J call TRBJ1-2; TCRdb picks TRBD1, but there is no DNA to check that call. The CDR3 totals 12 residues. In germline, CDR1 is LNHNV, CDR2 YYDKDF (reference sequence).

This clonotype is labeled medium-sized (0.01 to 0.1%) based on frequency. The genes are TRBV7-6 and TRBJ2-5. Per germline, CDR1 SGHVS and CDR2 FNYEAQ. The CDR3 runs to 13 residues. The chain's CDR3 is CASSLGLQETQYF.

The chain recombines TRBV5-6 with TRBJ2-2; TCRdb names TRBD2, which stays unverified in the absence of DNA. Germline CDR1 SGHDT, CDR2 YYEEEE. The CDR3 is 15 residues long. CDR3: CASSLEGWDTGELFF.

This clonotype counts as medium-sized by frequency. The chain combines TRBV12-3 or TRBV12-4 with TRBJ2-1; TCRdb's D gene call, TRBD1, goes unchecked for lack of DNA. This CDR3 region has 12 residues. CDR3 loop: CASSNRGDEQFF.

Measured by frequency, this clonotype is medium-sized. The chain carries TRBV6-1 and TRBJ2-7; with no DNA, the TCRdb D assignment of TRBD1 cannot be verified. This CDR3 has 15 residues. Germline V gene sequence: CDR1 MNHNS, CDR2 SASEGT. The CDR3: CASSEGAEQRYEQYF.

This clonotype ranks as medium-sized in terms of frequency. The chain has TRBV5-5 and TRBJ1-6; the TCRdb D gene call, TRBD1, has no DNA to confirm it. CDR3 length: 14 residues. Germline values: CDR1 SGHKS, CDR2 YYEKEE (reference sequence). The CDR3 here is CASSLSQGNSPLHF.

CDR3 in amino acids: CSARDFGGLQPQHF. The chain combines TRBV20-1 with TRBJ1-5. Germline V gene sequence: CDR1 DFQATT, CDR2 SNEGSKA (reference sequence). CDR3 size: 14 residues.

The V gene is TRBV6-4, the J gene TRBJ2-7. The CDR3 runs 13 residues. Germline assignment: CDR1 MRHNA and CDR2 SNTAGT. CDR3 residues: CASSLESGYEQYF.

By frequency, this clonotype is medium-sized (0.01 to 0.1%). This sequence joins TRBV18 and TRBJ2-1. The CDR3 has 13 residues. In germline, CDR1 is KGHSH, CDR2 LQKENI. The CDR3 loop reads CASSPLDEKEQFF.

According to its frequency, this clonotype is medium-sized (0.01 to 0.1%). The gene calls are TRBV12-3 or TRBV12-4 and TRBJ2-7. This CDR3 is 12 amino acids long. CDR3 sequence reads: CASSIIRAEQYF.

The CDR3 loop is CASTDRSLLYNEQFF. The chain has TRBV19 and TRBJ2-1; without DNA, the TCRdb call of TRBD2 cannot be checked. The germline V gene encodes CDR1 LNHDA and CDR2 SQIVND (reference sequence). The CDR3 has 15 amino acids.

The rearrangement joins TRBV6-5 to TRBJ2-7; there is no DNA to check the TCRdb D call of TRBD1. From germline, CDR1 is MNHEY and CDR2 SVGAGI. The CDR3 contains 15 residues. CDR3: CASRRGQGMPYEQYF.

This clonotype ranks as medium-sized in terms of frequency. This sequence joins TRBV30 and TRBJ1-5; as DNA is missing, the TRBD1 call by TCRdb cannot be tested. Germline lookup yields CDR1 GTSNPN and CDR2 SVGIG (reference sequence). The CDR3 is 13 amino acids. CDR3 sequence reads: CAWSQGTDQPQHF.